Presented here are 27 T cell receptor beta chains from one specimen sequenced in a study of blood T cell repertoires in COVID-19. Sequencing was performed with immunoSEQ multiplex PCR; in TCRdb, only in-frame clones are kept and a portion is missing. The table has 100,000 to 150,000 clones, over 55% seen once; the top ten hold approximately 2.1%. The specimen sequenced was peripheral blood. The source of these receptors is a woman in her 70s with acute or convalescent COVID-19.

J is TRBJ2-5 and V is TRBV9; maybe TRBD1 (6 bases). CDR1 is SGDLS and CDR2 is YYNGEE in the germline V gene. CDR3 length: 15 residues. V gave up 2 bases and J gave up 0 bases, with 11 bases separating them. The CDR3: CASSVAGVYQETQYF. The CDR3 nucleotides are TGTGCCAGCAGCGTCGCAGGGGTGTACCAAGAGACCCAGTACTTC. The full variable domain, in which reference TRBV9 and TRBJ2-5 provide the parts outside the CDR3, is DSGVTQTPKHLITATGQRVTLRCSPRSGDLSVYWYQQSLDQGLQFLIQYYNGEERAKGNILERFSAQQFPDLHSELNLSSLELGDSALYFCASSVAGVYQETQYFGPGTRLLVL.

CDR3 sequence reads: CASISGRVGTGELFF. The CDR3 DNA reads as TGTGCCAGTATTTCAGGGAGGGTAGGGACCGGGGAGCTGTTTTTT. J is TRBJ2-2 and V is TRBV28, with 7 bases identical to TRBD2. V lost 9 bases and J lost 5; bases outside the gene matches: 12. The CDR3 loop spans 15 amino acids. The germline gives CDR1 MDHEN, CDR2 SYDVKM. The full variable domain, rest sourced from reference TRBV28 and TRBJ2-2, is DVKVTQSSRYLVKRTGEKVFLECVQDMDHENMFWYRQDPGLGLRLIYFSYDVKMKEKGDIPEGYSVSREKKERFSLILESASTNQTSMYLCASISGRVGTGELFFGEGSRLTVL.

The CDR3 DNA sequence: TGTGCCAGCAGCGCCGGGACAGGGGTCTCCTACGAGCAGTACTTC. This sequence encodes CASSAGTGVSYEQYF. The V gene is TRBV2, the J gene TRBJ2-7, with 10 bases matching TRBD1. The CDR3 spans 15 residues. The J segment lost 0 bases and the V segment lost 6 bases, leaving 5 bases of the junction unmatched. Germline CDR1 SNHLY, CDR2 FYNNEI.

V is TRBV7-9 and J is TRBJ1-1; maybe TRBD1 (5 bases). CDR3 length: 13 amino acids. Trimming took off 6 bases at V and 0 bases at J, with 8 bases between the two ends. Germline V gene sequence: CDR1 SEHNR, CDR2 FQNEAQ (reference sequence). The CDR3 spells CASSQDMNTEAFF. The CDR3 DNA reads as TGTGCCAGCAGTCAGGACATGAACACTGAAGCTTTCTTT.

Details on this clone: Because it lacks the conserved phenylalanine or tryptophan at the end, this CDR3 is likely a read error. The DNA is left out, because the CDR3 cannot be placed on it with certainty; the CDR3 is given as TCRdb lists it. The V and J genes are TRBV12-3 or TRBV12-4 and TRBJ1-1; the tabulated D call, TRBD1, remains unverified against the DNA. Both ends counted, the CDR3 spans 11 residues. The CDR3 sequence: CASSLGTGVSI.

This chain links TRBV11-2 with TRBJ2-7; 8 bases are shared with TRBD1. CDR1 SGHAT and CDR2 FQNNGV come from the germline V gene. This CDR3 is built from 15 residues. After removal of 1 base from V and 2 bases from J, the junction contained 4 bases not matched to a gene. Written as DNA, the CDR3 is TGTGCCAGCAGCTTAGGGGCAGGGGGCACCTACGAGCAGTACTTC. This gives the protein CASSLGAGGTYEQYF.

The rearrangement joins TRBV11-2 to TRBJ2-2; maybe TRBD1 (5 bases). The V gene's germline CDR1 is SGHAT and CDR2 FQNNGV. V lost 5 bases and J lost 0, with 22 bases in between. The CDR3 has 19 residues. CDR3 amino acids: CASSNRYQTAQSNTGELFF. CDR3 bases: TGTGCCAGCAGCAATCGATACCAGACAGCACAATCGAACACCGGGGAGCTGTTTTTT.

The chain joins TRBV6-1 to TRBJ1-6; a weak D match, TRBD1 (5 bases). Trimming took off 0 bases at V and 2 bases at J, with 5 bases between the two ends. The germline V gene has CDR1 MNHNS and CDR2 SASEGT. The CDR3 spans 15 residues. The CDR3 DNA follows: TGTGCCAGCAGTGAAGCGACAGCCTATAATTCACCCCTCCACTTT. This gives the protein CASSEATAYNSPLHF.

The chain combines TRBV27 with TRBJ1-2; TRBD1 might be the D (6 bases). CDR3 length equals 13 residues. Trimming left V 6 bases short and J 5 bases short, with 13 bases between. The germline V gene has CDR1 MNHEY and CDR2 SMNVEV (reference sequence). The CDR3 loop is CASSYDRKYGYTF. CDR3 sequence (DNA): TGTGCCAGCAGCTACGACAGGAAATATGGCTACACCTTC.

This clone was found once. The V gene is TRBV11-3, the J gene TRBJ1-5, with TRBD1 matching over 7 bases. This CDR3 comprises 14 residues. The germline V gene encodes CDR1 SGHNT and CDR2 YENEEA. J was trimmed by 9 bases and V by 0 bases; bases with no gene match: 5. The CDR3 DNA is TGTGCCAGCAGCTTAGAGACAGGGCGGCGGCCCCAGCATTTT. Residues: CASSLETGRRPQHF.

V gene TRBV7-2 combines with J gene TRBJ1-1; no reliable D call. This CDR3 is 14 amino acids long. Trimming stripped 1 base from V and 0 bases from J, with 6 bases between. CDR1 is SGHTA and CDR2 is FQGNSA in the germline V gene. The CDR3, as DNA: TGTGCCAGCAGCTTAGGACAATTGAACACTGAAGCTTTCTTT. Its protein product is CASSLGQLNTEAFF.

This rearrangement joins TRBV18 to TRBJ1-2, with a possible D match to TRBD1 (5 bases). V was clipped by 2 bases and J by 4 bases, with 14 bases between them. In germline, CDR1 is KGHSH, CDR2 LQKENI. The CDR3 length is 15 residues. CDR3 coding DNA: TGTGCCAGCTCACCAAGGGAACAGGACCGCTATGGCTACACCTTC. Its translation: CASSPREQDRYGYTF. Combining the CDR3 with reference TRBV18 and TRBJ1-2 gives the whole variable domain NAGVMQNPRHLVRRRGQEARLRCSPMKGHSHVYWYRQLPEEGLKFMVYLQKENIIDESGMPKERFSAEFPKEGPSILRIQQVVRGDSAAYFCASSPREQDRYGYTFGSGTRLTVV.

This clone was observed at least ten times. The chain recombines TRBV19 with TRBJ1-5; the D gene is possibly TRBD1 (5 bases). The germline CDR1 and CDR2 sequences are LNHDA and SQIVND (reference sequence). V lost 6 bases and J 2 bases, leaving 17 bases between the germline ends. There are 16 residues in the CDR3. The CDR3: CASSPDTALRNQPQHF. The CDR3, as DNA: TGTGCCAGTAGCCCGGACACAGCTCTGCGCAATCAGCCCCAGCATTTT.

This sequence joins TRBV10-3 and TRBJ1-1; TRBD1 matches 8 bases. CDR1 ENHRY and CDR2 SYGVKD come from the germline V gene. This CDR3 is built from 15 residues. V shed 6 bases and J 2 bases; nucleotides not matched to a gene: 8. The CDR3 sequence: CAIRGQERGNTEAFF. The CDR3 region has the DNA TGTGCCATCAGGGGACAGGAGAGGGGAAACACTGAAGCTTTCTTT.

The J gene is TRBJ2-5, the V gene TRBV29-1, with 8 bases identical to TRBD1. The CDR3 loop spans 17 amino acids. The V gene end was trimmed by 4 bases and the J gene end by 5 bases; junction bases not matched to a gene: 18. Germline CDR1 SQVTM, CDR2 ANQGSEA. CDR3 sequence (DNA): TGCAGCGTTGCTTCCCCAGGACAGGGAAGGGCAAGGGAGACCCAGTACTTC. Translated, it gives CSVASPGQGRARETQYF.

In this sample, this clone turned up a few times. The chain links TRBV7-3 to TRBJ2-1; 11 bases are a match to TRBD2. V gave up 3 bases and J gave up 10 bases; unmatched junction bases: 8. Germline CDR1 is SGHTA and CDR2 is FQGTGA. The CDR3 contains 15 residues. CDR3 in amino acids: CASSFGTSGAEEQFF. CDR3 nucleotide sequence: TGTGCCAGCAGCTTCGGGACTAGCGGTGCTGAAGAGCAGTTCTTC.

This chain connects TRBV18 to TRBJ2-1; no firm D call. This CDR3 is 13 amino acids long. With 4 bases removed from V and 5 bases from J, the gap between germline ends came to 9 bases. CDR1 and CDR2 (germline): KGHSH, LQKENI. CDR3 coding DNA: TGTGCCAGCTCACTCAGTCAGGACAATGAGCAGTTCTTC. Translating it yields CASSLSQDNEQFF.

This clone was observed a handful of times. The same CDR3 can be traced to other DNA sequences in this sample. The chain carries TRBV20-1 and TRBJ1-1; D may be TRBD1 (5 bases). V was clipped by 6 bases and J by 7 bases, with 12 bases between them. CDR1 DFQATT and CDR2 SNEGSKA come from the germline V gene (reference sequence). This CDR3 region has 11 residues. CDR3 in amino acids: CSARTGGEAFF. CDR3 DNA: TGCAGTGCAAGGACCGGGGGTGAAGCTTTCTTT.

The count of this clone is one. This chain links TRBV3-1 (or the pseudogene TRBV3-2) with TRBJ2-5, with D perhaps TRBD2 (5 bases). Germline CDR1 LGHDT, CDR2 YNNKEL (reference sequence). V was clipped by 7 bases and J by 2 bases, with 11 bases between them. This CDR3 has 13 residues. The CDR3 DNA is TGTGCCAGCATGGGAGTGCGGCAAGAGACCCAGTACTTC. This translates into CASMGVRQETQYF.

This chain joins TRBV5-4 and TRBJ1-1; D is unclear. Germline CDR1 is SGHNT and CDR2 is YYREEE (reference sequence). Trimming left V 0 bases short and J 1 base short, with 4 bases between. The CDR3 extends over 13 amino acids. CDR3: CASSLGANTEAFF. For the CDR3, the DNA is TGTGCCAGCAGCTTGGGGGCGAACACTGAAGCTTTCTTT.

This clone was counted between two and nine times. The J gene is TRBJ1-2, the V gene TRBV18; the D gene is possibly TRBD1 (5 bases). There are 17 residues in the CDR3. The germline gives CDR1 KGHSH, CDR2 LQKENI. Trimming took off 0 bases at V and 1 base at J, with 15 bases between the two ends. The CDR3 loop reads CASSPPSAGLINYGYTF. The DNA of the CDR3 is TGTGCCAGCTCACCACCGTCGGCAGGGCTTATTAACTATGGCTACACCTTC.

The J gene is TRBJ2-6, the V gene TRBV6-5, with D possibly being TRBD1 (6 bases). Germline lookup yields CDR1 MNHEY and CDR2 SVGAGI. The CDR3 consists of 14 residues. Trimming cost V 6 bases and J 4 bases, with 10 bases left between them. The CDR3 is CASRSGAGANVLTF. The CDR3, as DNA: TGTGCCAGCAGATCAGGGGCAGGGGCCAACGTCCTGACTTTC.

The chain recombines TRBV6-5 with TRBJ2-1, with D possibly being TRBD2 (6 bases). Germline V gene data show CDR1 as MNHEY and CDR2 as SVGAGI. With 8 bases removed from V and 8 bases from J, the gap between germline ends came to 13 bases. The CDR3 has 12 residues. The CDR3 region has the DNA TGTGCCAGCGGGAGGAGAGAATATGAGCAGTTCTTC. Protein product: CASGRREYEQFF.

The V gene is TRBV5-8, the J gene TRBJ2-7, with D perhaps TRBD1 (6 bases). Germline CDR1 and CDR2: SGHTS and YDEGEE. The ends were cut back, 2 bases at V and 3 bases at J, with 18 bases in the middle. The CDR3 spans 16 residues. The DNA for the CDR3 is TGTGCCAGCAGCTTTATAGGACAGTTTAGTTTCTACGAGCAGTACTTC. This encodes CASSFIGQFSFYEQYF. Complete variable domain (other parts from reference TRBV5-8 and TRBJ2-7): EAGVTQSPTHLIKTRGQQATLRCSPISGHTSVYWYQQALGLGLQFLLWYDEGEERNRGNFPPRFSGRQFPNYSSELNVNALELEDSALYLCASSFIGQFSFYEQYFGPGTRLTVT.

V usage is TRBV9 and J usage is TRBJ1-1; D perhaps matches TRBD1 (5 bases). The V end lost 3 bases, the J end lost 4 bases, and 10 bases lay between the germline ends. CDR1 is SGDLS, CDR2 YYNGEE, per germline. This CDR3 comprises 13 residues. The CDR3 sequence is CASSGQGFTEAFF. For the CDR3, the DNA is TGTGCCAGCAGCGGGCAGGGATTCACTGAAGCTTTCTTT.

The gene calls are TRBV6-6 and TRBJ2-2; 7 bases match TRBD2. The CDR3 runs 13 residues. CDR1 is MNHNY and CDR2 is SVGAGI in the germline V gene (reference sequence). The V gene end was trimmed by 6 bases and the J gene end by 6 bases; junction bases not matched to a gene: 4. Here the CDR3 DNA reads TGTGCCAGCAGCCCCGCGGGGGCCGGGGAGCTGTTTTTT. Encoded protein: CASSPAGAGELFF.

The V call is TRBV19, the J call TRBJ2-3; D gene unclear. Trimming cost V 5 bases and J 4 bases, with 10 bases left between them. From germline, CDR1 is LNHDA and CDR2 SQIVND (reference sequence). The CDR3 is 13 amino acids. CDR3 loop: CASSESRADTQYF. In nucleotides, the CDR3 is TGTGCCAGTAGTGAGAGTCGCGCAGATACGCAGTATTTT.